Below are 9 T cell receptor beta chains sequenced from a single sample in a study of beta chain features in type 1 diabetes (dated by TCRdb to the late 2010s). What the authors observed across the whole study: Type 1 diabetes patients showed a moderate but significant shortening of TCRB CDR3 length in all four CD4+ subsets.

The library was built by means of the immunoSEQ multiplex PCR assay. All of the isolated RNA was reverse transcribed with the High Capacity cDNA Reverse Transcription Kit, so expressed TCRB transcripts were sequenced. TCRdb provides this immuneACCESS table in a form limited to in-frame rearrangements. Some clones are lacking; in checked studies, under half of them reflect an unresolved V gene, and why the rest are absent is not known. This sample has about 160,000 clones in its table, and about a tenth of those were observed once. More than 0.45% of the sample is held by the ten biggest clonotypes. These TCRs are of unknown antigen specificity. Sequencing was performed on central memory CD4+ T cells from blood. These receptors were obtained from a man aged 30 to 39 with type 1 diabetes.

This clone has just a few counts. For the CDR3, the DNA is TGTGCCAGCAGACCTTCCTGGGGGGGACGTGGTGGCTACACCTTC. As protein: CASRPSWGGRGGYTF. The chain links TRBV28 to TRBJ1-2; TRBD1 might be the D (5 bases). Germline CDR1 MDHEN, CDR2 SYDVKM. The CDR3 is 15 residues long. The germline V and J ends were trimmed by 6 bases and 7 bases, with 21 bases remaining between them.

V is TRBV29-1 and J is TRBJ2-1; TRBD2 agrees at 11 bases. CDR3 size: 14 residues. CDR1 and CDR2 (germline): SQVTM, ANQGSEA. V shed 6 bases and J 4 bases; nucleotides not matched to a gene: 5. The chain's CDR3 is CSVRPSGRYNEQFF. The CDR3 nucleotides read TGCAGCGTCCGACCTAGCGGGAGGTACAATGAGCAGTTCTTC.

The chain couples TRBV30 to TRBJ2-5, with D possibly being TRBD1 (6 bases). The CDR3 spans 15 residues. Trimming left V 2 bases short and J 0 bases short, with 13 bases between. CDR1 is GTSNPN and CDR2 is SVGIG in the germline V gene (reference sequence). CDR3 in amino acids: CAWSPGTSYQETQYF. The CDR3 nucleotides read TGTGCCTGGAGTCCCGGGACATCCTACCAAGAGACCCAGTACTTC.

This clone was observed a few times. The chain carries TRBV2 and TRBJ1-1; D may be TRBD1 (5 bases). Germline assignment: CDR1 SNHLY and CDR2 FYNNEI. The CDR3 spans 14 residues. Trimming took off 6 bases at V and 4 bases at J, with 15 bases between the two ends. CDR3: CASRGTGTATEAFF. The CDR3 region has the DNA TGTGCCAGCAGGGGTACAGGAACCGCCACTGAAGCTTTCTTT.

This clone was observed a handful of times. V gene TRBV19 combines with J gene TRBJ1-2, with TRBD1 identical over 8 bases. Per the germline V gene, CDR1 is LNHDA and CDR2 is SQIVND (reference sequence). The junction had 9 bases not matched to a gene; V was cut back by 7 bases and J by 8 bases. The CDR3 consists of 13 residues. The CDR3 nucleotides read TGTGCCAGTACCGCAGACAGGGGAGGCGGCTACACCTTC. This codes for CASTADRGGGYTF.

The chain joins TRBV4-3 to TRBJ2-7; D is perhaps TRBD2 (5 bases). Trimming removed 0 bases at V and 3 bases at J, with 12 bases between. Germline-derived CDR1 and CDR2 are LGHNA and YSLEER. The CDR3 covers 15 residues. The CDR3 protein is CASSQDAGLDYEQYF. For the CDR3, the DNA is TGCGCCAGCAGCCAAGACGCCGGACTTGACTACGAGCAGTACTTC.

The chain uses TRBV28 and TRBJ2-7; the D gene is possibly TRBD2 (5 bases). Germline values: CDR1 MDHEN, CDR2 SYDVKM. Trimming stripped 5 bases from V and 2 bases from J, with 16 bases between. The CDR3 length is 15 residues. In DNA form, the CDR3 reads TGTGCCAGCAGTCCCAAGGGCGGGCACACCTACGAGCAGTACTTC. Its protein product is CASSPKGGHTYEQYF.

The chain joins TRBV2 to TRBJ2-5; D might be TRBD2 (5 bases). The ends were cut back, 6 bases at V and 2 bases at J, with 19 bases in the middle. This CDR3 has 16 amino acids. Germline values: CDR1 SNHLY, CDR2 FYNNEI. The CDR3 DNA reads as TGTGCCAGCAGCCCCGGTCTGAGGGCCGAGCAAGAGACCCAGTACTTC. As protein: CASSPGLRAEQETQYF.

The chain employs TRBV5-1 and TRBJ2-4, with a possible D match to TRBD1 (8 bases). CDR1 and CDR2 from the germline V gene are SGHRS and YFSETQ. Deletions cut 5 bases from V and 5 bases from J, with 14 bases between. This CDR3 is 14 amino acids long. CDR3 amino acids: CASRGQGGENIQYF. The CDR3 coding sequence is TGCGCCAGCAGAGGACAGGGAGGGGAAAACATTCAGTACTTC.